Described below is a single TCR beta chain sequence and its context. The antigen is unknown. Patients all relapsed after autologous stem cell transplantation, and there was variation in brentuximab vedotin exposure. Magnetic negative selection served to purify CD4+ T cells out of PBMCs that had been thawed. Best responses included complete response and partial response; otherwise, the best response was progressive disease. CDR3 size: 15 residues. Germline lookup yields CDR1 SNHLY and CDR2 FYNNEI. Unmatched junction bases numbered 10, after V lost 6 bases and J lost 5 bases. Using immunoSEQ multiplex PCR, the repertoire was profiled, and TCRdb retains in-frame clones only, with some absent. The table has tens of thousands of clones, 85% seen once. These data originate in a study of PD-1 blockade in classical Hodgkin lymphoma. Study-wide points: Exclusion was applied to patients who started nivolumab under 1 year after ASCT. As was reported, newly diagnosed patients showed lower baseline TCR diversity than healthy donors did. The study found that TCR diversity rose significantly by C4D1 in CD4+ but not CD8+ cells.

This TCR was sampled from a human donor with classical Hodgkin lymphoma. The chain joins TRBV2 to TRBJ2-5, with 9 positions matching TRBD1. The material was CD4+ T cells from blood, obtained at baseline. The CDR3 loop reads CASSRDRGARETQYF. Here the CDR3 DNA reads TGTGCCAGCAGCCGTGACAGGGGGGCGCGGGAGACCCAGTACTTC.